These 30 T cell receptor beta chains originate from one sample sequenced in a study of T cells in Graves' hyperthyroidism and ophthalmopathy. There were TCR beta CDR3 regions amplified from RNA transcripts. The TCR CDR3 was amplified in a first-round RT-PCR using the HTBI primer set. Via MiXCR, TCRdb re-called the multiplex PCR reads, giving one row per CDR3 protein. The sample carries about 380,000 distinct CDR3 sequences, approximately 17% recorded once. The specimen sequenced was blood. Receptors were obtained from a young man with Graves' ophthalmopathy.

This clonotype was counted many times. The chain joins TRBV6-1 to TRBJ1-5, with D possibly TRBD1 on 6 matching bases. V lost 7 bases and J 7 bases, leaving 11 bases between the germline ends. Germline loops: CDR1 MNHNS, CDR2 SASEGT. The CDR3 consists of 12 residues. Here the CDR3 reads CASMQGTQPQHF. Here the CDR3 DNA reads TGTGCCAGCATGCAGGGGACGCAGCCCCAGCATTTT.

The gene calls are TRBV28 and TRBJ2-7; D call uncertain. Trimming removed 8 bases at V and 2 bases at J, with 19 bases between. This CDR3 contains 15 residues. Germline CDR1 reads MDHEN; CDR2 reads SYDVKM. The CDR3 loop reads CASGRPGQETYEQYF. The CDR3 nucleotides read TGTGCCAGCGGTCGCCCCGGGCAGGAGACCTACGAGCAGTACTTC.

This clonotype was picked up many times. V gene TRBV28 combines with J gene TRBJ1-2; 8 nucleotides match TRBD1. Germline trimming cut 4 bases from V and 3 bases from J; bases unmatched to any gene: 4. Germline lookup yields CDR1 MDHEN and CDR2 SYDVKM. This CDR3 has 14 residues. In DNA form, the CDR3 reads TGTGCCAGCAGTTCGACAGGGGCCGACTATGGCTACACCTTC. It codes for CASSSTGADYGYTF.

This CDR3 reads CASKPGLALAYEQYF. DNA of the CDR3: TGCGCCAGCAAACCGGGACTAGCTTTAGCCTACGAGCAGTACTTC. V gene TRBV10-2 combines with J gene TRBJ2-7; TRBD2 matches at 9 bases. The V gene's germline CDR1 is WSHSY and CDR2 SAAADI. The length of the CDR3 is 15 residues. Unmatched junction bases numbered 9, after V lost 7 bases and J lost 2 bases.

As to this clonotype: A much larger clone sits a single nucleotide away, making a read error possible. V gene TRBV5-4 combines with J gene TRBJ2-7; D call uncertain. This CDR3 region has 14 residues. Germline V CDR1 and CDR2: SGHNT, YYREEE (reference sequence). CDR3 DNA: TGTACCAGCAGCTTCGCCACACTCTCCTACGAGCAGTACTTC. Translating gives CTSSFATLSYEQYF.

This clonotype was seen repeatedly, ten times or more. The genes are TRBV5-1 and TRBJ1-6, with D possibly being TRBD1 (5 bases). The CDR3 totals 13 residues. Germline CDR1 reads SGHRS; CDR2 reads YFSETQ. Trimming took 5 bases from V and 7 from J, leaving 10 bases between them. The CDR3 nucleotides are TGCGCCAGCAGGCTAGGGGAGAATTCACCCCTCCACTTT. Translated: CASRLGENSPLHF.

This clonotype has just a few counts. This chain uses TRBV6-4 with TRBJ1-2, with 7 bases fitting TRBD1. The CDR3 runs 15 residues. J was trimmed by 6 bases and V by 0 bases; bases with no gene match: 7. Germline assignment: CDR1 MRHNA and CDR2 SNTAGT. In DNA, the CDR3 is TGTGCCAGCAGTGACTCGGGAGGGACAGTGAATGGCTACACCTTC. As protein: CASSDSGGTVNGYTF.

J is TRBJ1-1 and V is TRBV10-2, with D perhaps matching TRBD1 (5 bases). The germline V and J ends were trimmed by 6 bases and 7 bases, with 12 bases remaining between them. This CDR3 has 12 residues. Per the germline V gene, CDR1 is WSHSY and CDR2 is SAAADI. The CDR3 loop is CASSDLQVEAFF. As DNA, the CDR3 is TGCGCCAGCAGCGACCTACAGGTTGAAGCTTTCTTT.

This clonotype was seen a few times. This chain links TRBV10-1 with TRBJ2-2; unclear D gene. Germline CDR1 and CDR2: WNHNN and SYGVQD (reference sequence). Between the trimmed V and J ends, which lost 6 bases and 4 bases, there was a span of 12 bases. The CDR3 consists of 14 residues. The CDR3 DNA reads TGCGCCAGCAGAGCTCGGACGGGCACCGGGGAGCTGTTTTTT. Translating it yields CASRARTGTGELFF.

This clonotype was detected ten times or more. The chain is built from TRBV20-1 and TRBJ2-7; perhaps TRBD1 as D (5 bases). V lost 6 bases to trimming and J lost 4 bases, with 22 bases between them. CDR3 size: 15 residues. Germline V lookup: CDR1 DFQATT, CDR2 SNEGSKA (reference sequence). This chain's CDR3 is CSARDEADFIYEQYF. The CDR3 coding sequence is TGCAGTGCCAGGGATGAAGCAGACTTCATATACGAGCAGTACTTC.

This clonotype has only a few counts. The chain employs TRBV20-1 and TRBJ1-3, with D maybe TRBD1 (6 bases). The germline V gene has CDR1 DFQATT and CDR2 SNEGSKA (reference sequence). This CDR3 has 16 amino acids. V lost 3 bases to trimming and J lost 0 bases, with 15 bases between them. As DNA, the CDR3 is TGCAGTGCTAGTTTGGGCCGGGACAACTCTGGAAACACCATATATTTT. Amino acids: CSASLGRDNSGNTIYF.

The chain recombines TRBV5-1 with TRBJ1-1; 8 nucleotides line up with TRBD1. The CDR3 length is 14 residues. Germline values: CDR1 SGHRS, CDR2 YFSETQ. Trimming cost V 2 bases and J 5 bases; bases outside gene matches: 5. This chain's CDR3 is CASSFLDRETEAFF. CDR3 nucleotide sequence: TGCGCCAGCAGCTTTTTGGACAGGGAAACTGAAGCTTTCTTT.

The V call is TRBV5-1, the J call TRBJ2-1; perhaps D is TRBD1 or TRBD2 (6 bases each). With 1 base removed from V and 5 bases from J, the gap between germline ends came to 16 bases. The germline gives CDR1 SGHRS, CDR2 YFSETQ. The CDR3 is 16 amino acids. The CDR3 DNA sequence: TGCGCCAGCAGCTTGAATGAAGGGGGGTCCCACAATGAGCAGTTCTTC. Encoded protein: CASSLNEGGSHNEQFF.

This clonotype came up once. CDR3 sequence: CASGFYNEQFF. CDR3 coding DNA: TGTGCTAGTGGTTTCTACAATGAGCAGTTCTTC. The genes are TRBV12-5 and TRBJ2-1; no reliable D call. This CDR3 comprises 11 residues. Trimming stripped 3 bases from V and 3 bases from J, with 0 bases between. The germline V gene has CDR1 LGHNT and CDR2 FRNRAP.

This clonotype appeared many times. V is TRBV9 and J is TRBJ1-4; a possible D gene is TRBD1 (5 bases). Trimming pared 2 bases from V and 8 bases from J, leaving 13 bases between. Germline values: CDR1 SGDLS, CDR2 YYNGEE. The CDR3 contains 14 residues. The CDR3 here is CASSVEGTREKLFF. The CDR3, as DNA: TGTGCCAGCAGCGTGGAAGGGACGCGGGAAAAACTGTTTTTT.

This clonotype has at least ten counts. The chain links TRBV5-1 to TRBJ2-7; 8 bases match TRBD2. The CDR3 consists of 16 residues. The V segment lost 4 bases and the J segment 0 bases; nucleotides outside the gene matches: 9. Germline V gives CDR1 SGHRS, CDR2 YFSETQ. For the CDR3, the DNA is TGCGCCAGCAGCCCGGGGGGAACTAGCGGCTCCTACGAGCAGTACTTC. It translates to CASSPGGTSGSYEQYF.

In its sample, this clonotype was seen many times. V and J are TRBV20-1 and TRBJ2-1; tentatively, D is TRBD2 (5 bases). The CDR3 runs to 14 residues. V was clipped by 6 bases and J by 3 bases, with 15 bases between them. Germline V lookup: CDR1 DFQATT, CDR2 SNEGSKA (reference sequence). CDR3 sequence: CSAPRGSSYNEQFF. The DNA for the CDR3 is TGCAGTGCCCCACGGGGTTCGAGCTACAATGAGCAGTTCTTC.

This clonotype was seen at least ten times. The V and J genes are TRBV11-2 and TRBJ1-6; TRBD1 might be the D (5 bases). This CDR3 is built from 15 residues. Germline-derived CDR1 and CDR2 are SGHAT and FQNNGV. Trimming cost V 1 base and J 11 bases, with 15 bases left between them. The CDR3 is CASSLVERGRTPLHF. The DNA of the CDR3 is TGTGCCAGCAGCTTAGTTGAAAGGGGACGGACACCCCTCCACTTT. Complete variable domain (other parts from reference TRBV11-2 and TRBJ1-6): EAGVAQSPRYKIIEKRQSVAFWCNPISGHATLYWYQQILGQGPKLLIQFQNNGVVDDSQLPKDRFSAERLKGVDSTLKIQPAKLEDSAVYLCASSLVERGRTPLHFGNGTRLTVT.

The chain uses TRBV9 and TRBJ1-2, with unresolved D. Per germline, CDR1 SGDLS and CDR2 YYNGEE. Trimming pared 5 bases from V and 4 bases from J, leaving 15 bases between. CDR3 size: 14 residues. The CDR3 spells CASRPPGDGYGYTF. CDR3 DNA sequence: TGTGCCAGCAGGCCCCCGGGTGACGGCTATGGCTACACCTTC.

This clonotype has a count of ten or more. CDR3 DNA sequence: TGTGCCAGCAGCCCCCGAGCCGGGGGGTCCGAGCAGTACTTC. Translation: CASSPRAGGSEQYF. The chain is built from TRBV11-2 and TRBJ2-7; TRBD2 aligns across 7 bases. Germline-derived CDR1 and CDR2 are SGHAT and FQNNGV. Trimming cost V 5 bases and J 6 bases; bases outside gene matches: 10. The length of the CDR3 is 14 residues.

The chain joins TRBV19 to TRBJ1-2; D ambiguous. The CDR3 runs to 13 residues. CDR1 and CDR2 from the germline V gene are LNHDA and SQIVND (reference sequence). V dropped 1 base and J dropped 2 bases, with 5 bases sitting between them. Here the CDR3 DNA reads TGTGCCAGTAGTATAGGGCTGAACTATGGCTACACCTTC. Residues: CASSIGLNYGYTF. Full variable domain (outside the CDR3, taken from reference TRBV19 and TRBJ1-2): DGGITQSPKYLFRKEGQNVTLSCEQNLNHDAMYWYRQDPGQGLRLIYYSQIVNDFQKGDIAEGYSVSREKKESFPLTVTSAQKNPTAFYLCASSIGLNYGYTFGSGTRLTVV.

The rearrangement links TRBV5-4 to TRBJ2-2; D is unresolved. This CDR3 has 19 amino acids. Per germline, CDR1 SGHNT and CDR2 YYREEE (reference sequence). Deletions cut 0 bases from V and 0 bases from J, with 18 bases between. The chain's CDR3 is CASSLALERRPSNTGELFF. Here the CDR3 DNA reads TGTGCCAGCAGCTTGGCCTTAGAGAGACGGCCCTCGAACACCGGGGAGCTGTTTTTT.

The CDR3 coding sequence is TGTGCCAGCAGTGCGTTTTCGAATGAAAAACTGTTTTTT. This gives the protein CASSAFSNEKLFF. The chain recombines TRBV27 with TRBJ1-4; D is uncertain. The CDR3 is 13 amino acids. Trimming took 5 bases from V and 5 from J, leaving 9 bases between them. Germline assignment: CDR1 MNHEY and CDR2 SMNVEV (reference sequence).

This clonotype showed up just a few times. The V and J genes are TRBV9 and TRBJ2-3; 10 bases are a match to TRBD1. Losses at the gene ends were 4 bases for V and 5 bases for J; bases not matched to a gene: 13. Per the germline V gene, CDR1 is SGDLS and CDR2 is YYNGEE. CDR3 length: 17 residues. CDR3 sequence: CASSKGAGTGVGDTQYF. The CDR3 region has the DNA TGTGCCAGCAGCAAGGGGGCCGGGACAGGGGTAGGAGATACGCAGTATTTT.

This clonotype was counted at least ten times. The chain recombines TRBV11-2 with TRBJ2-3; no definite D call. Per germline, CDR1 SGHAT and CDR2 FQNNGV. This CDR3 comprises 14 residues. V was trimmed by 4 bases and J by 0 bases, leaving 8 bases between them. The CDR3 nucleotides are TGTGCCAGCAGCTCGTCGACTAGCACAGATACGCAGTATTTT. Translated, it gives CASSSSTSTDTQYF.

The rearrangement links TRBV29-1 to TRBJ2-2; D possibly corresponds to TRBD1 (5 bases). Germline V CDR1 and CDR2: SQVTM, ANQGSEA. CDR3 length equals 13 residues. With 6 bases removed from V and 0 bases from J, the gap between germline ends came to 8 bases. The CDR3: CSVDSPNTGELFF. CDR3 coding DNA: TGCAGCGTCGACAGCCCGAACACCGGGGAGCTGTTTTTT.

In this sample, this clonotype turned up a few times. The V call is TRBV20-1, the J call TRBJ1-1; 8 bases are a match to TRBD1. Losses at the gene ends were 6 bases for V and 5 bases for J; bases not matched to a gene: 8. CDR1 is DFQATT and CDR2 is SNEGSKA in the germline V gene (reference sequence). The CDR3 is 13 residues long. The CDR3 region is CSARQGAGTEAFF. Here the CDR3 DNA reads TGCAGTGCCCGTCAGGGGGCTGGGACTGAAGCTTTCTTT.

V gene TRBV18 combines with J gene TRBJ1-1; weak D call: TRBD1 (6 bases). CDR3 length: 14 residues. V lost 4 bases to trimming and J lost 1 base, with 10 bases between them. Germline V gives CDR1 KGHSH, CDR2 LQKENI. The CDR3 loop is CASSLWTENTEAFF. The CDR3 bases are TGTGCCAGCTCACTGTGGACAGAGAACACTGAAGCTTTCTTT.

This clonotype was recorded only once. Mismatch with germline at one junction end may stem from a read error. The chain recombines TRBV13 with TRBJ2-1, with a possible D match to TRBD2 (6 bases). Germline V gives CDR1 PRHDT, CDR2 FYEKMQ (reference sequence). The CDR3 length is 16 residues. The CDR3 protein is CASSSGGLGSYNKQFF. CDR3 bases: TGTGCCAGCAGCTCCGGGGGTCTTGGATCCTACAATAAGCAGTTCTTC.

This clonotype was seen a few times. The chain uses TRBV29-1 and TRBJ2-1, with TRBD1 identical over 7 bases. V was clipped by 7 bases and J by 4 bases; unmatched bases: 4. Germline V gene data show CDR1 as SQVTM and CDR2 as ANQGSEA. This CDR3 comprises 12 residues. The CDR3 DNA reads TGCAGCGCAGGGACAGTATACAATGAGCAGTTCTTC. Its translation: CSAGTVYNEQFF.